These T cell receptor beta chains were read from a single sample in a study of T cells after yellow fever vaccination. TCRdb re-analysed the 5' RACE reads in MiXCR, keeping a single row per CDR3 protein. The repertoire consists of about 94,000 distinct CDR3 sequences, with roughly 10% occurring once and the leading ten covering around a sixth. The source material was CD8+ T cells not binding an NS4B(214-222) dextramer, sorted from PBMCs, sampled around 16 days after the first yellow fever vaccination. The receptors shown here come from a young man who received the YFV17D yellow fever vaccine. Both conserved end residues are part of each CDR3. The D gene is left open where the match is weak. Clone size appears in some rows only: once, few, many, or a class for an expanded clone.

clone size: few; D gene: TRBD2; V gene: TRBV7-6; J gene: TRBJ2-1; CDR3 length: 13; CDR3 protein: CASSLKGRDEQFF; CDR3 DNA: TGTGCCAGCAGCTTAAAGGGGAGGGATGAGCAGTTCTTC
clone size: .; D gene: TRBD1; V gene: TRBV6-2/TRBV6-3; J gene: TRBJ1-1; CDR3 length: 15; CDR3 protein: CASSPVRGRNTEAFF; CDR3 DNA: TGTGCCAGCAGTCCCGTTAGGGGGCGGAACACTGAAGCTTTCTTT
clone size: .; D gene: TRBD1; V gene: TRBV6-2/TRBV6-3; J gene: TRBJ1-1; CDR3 length: 15; CDR3 protein: CASSYNDRGNTEAFF; CDR3 DNA: TGTGCCAGCAGTTACAATGACAGGGGGAACACTGAAGCTTTCTTT
clone size: .; D gene: .; V gene: TRBV15; J gene: TRBJ2-5; CDR3 length: 14; CDR3 protein: CATSREIYQETQYF; CDR3 DNA: TGTGCCACCAGCCGAGAGATTTACCAAGAGACCCAGTACTTC
clone size: .; D gene: .; V gene: TRBV9; J gene: TRBJ1-1; CDR3 length: 13; CDR3 protein: CASSGGGYTEAFF; CDR3 DNA: TGTGCCAGCAGCGGGGGGGGATATACTGAAGCTTTCTTT
clone size: many; D gene: .; V gene: TRBV6-2/TRBV6-3; J gene: TRBJ2-3; CDR3 length: 14; CDR3 protein: CASSYSTSTDTQYF; CDR3 DNA: TGTGCCAGCAGTTACTCGACTAGCACAGATACGCAGTATTTT
clone size: few; D gene: TRBD2; V gene: TRBV6-5; J gene: TRBJ2-1; CDR3 length: 16; CDR3 protein: CASSMPGLVPYNEQFF; CDR3 DNA: TGTGCCAGCAGCATGCCGGGACTAGTCCCCTACAATGAGCAGTTCTTC
clone size: .; D gene: .; V gene: TRBV25-1; J gene: TRBJ1-4; CDR3 length: 15; CDR3 protein: CASSESLDKFEKLFF; CDR3 DNA: TGTGCCAGCAGTGAGTCCTTGGACAAATTTGAAAAACTGTTTTTT
clone size: .; D gene: .; V gene: TRBV2; J gene: TRBJ2-5; CDR3 length: 14; CDR3 protein: CASSDPQGQETQYF; CDR3 DNA: TGTGCCAGCAGTGACCCACAGGGTCAAGAGACCCAGTACTTC
clone size: few; D gene: .; V gene: TRBV12-3/TRBV12-4; J gene: TRBJ2-5; CDR3 length: 14; CDR3 protein: CASSVTEYQETQYF; CDR3 DNA: TGTGCCAGCAGTGTGACGGAGTACCAAGAGACCCAGTACTTC
clone size: .; D gene: .; V gene: TRBV5-6; J gene: TRBJ1-1; CDR3 length: 15; CDR3 protein: CASSLIVEKHTEAFF; CDR3 DNA: TGTGCCAGCAGCTTGATCGTCGAGAAACACACTGAAGCTTTCTTT
clone size: .; D gene: .; V gene: TRBV7-6; J gene: TRBJ1-6; CDR3 length: 17; CDR3 protein: CASSLASGRRRKSPLHF; CDR3 DNA: TGTGCCAGCAGCTTAGCGAGTGGCCGGAGAAGAAAATCACCCCTCCACTTT
clone size: few; D gene: TRBD2; V gene: TRBV7-2; J gene: TRBJ2-1; CDR3 length: 12; CDR3 protein: CASSGLGNEQFF; CDR3 DNA: TGTGCCAGCAGTGGACTAGGAAATGAGCAGTTCTTC
clone size: .; D gene: .; V gene: TRBV27; J gene: TRBJ2-2; CDR3 length: 14; CDR3 protein: CASTWAGAWGELFF; CDR3 DNA: TGTGCCAGCACATGGGCAGGGGCGTGGGGGGAGCTGTTTTTT
clone size: few; D gene: .; V gene: TRBV12-3/TRBV12-4; J gene: TRBJ2-7; CDR3 length: 14; CDR3 protein: CASSLEDSSYEQYF; CDR3 DNA: TGTGCCAGCAGTTTAGAAGACAGCTCCTACGAGCAGTACTTC